This TCR beta chain came from a study of blood T cell repertoires in COVID-19. Study at large: Samples representing acute and convalescent COVID-19 were sourced from the United States, Italy and Spain.

CDR3 length: 15 amino acids. Germline CDR1 reads KGHSH; CDR2 reads LQKENI. V dropped 6 bases and J dropped 3; count of bases not matched to a gene: 6. The method was immunoSEQ multiplex PCR; TCRdb's version includes in-frame clones alone and lacks a portion of them. The sample shows around 38,000 clones, 87% of them seen only once. The sequence was collected from a man between 60 and 70 years old with COVID-19, enrolled during active disease. What was sequenced was peripheral blood. The genes are TRBV18 and TRBJ2-1; TRBD1 aligns across 9 bases. This CDR3 is CASSPGTGLYNEQFF. The CDR3 DNA reads TGTGCCAGCTCCCCCGGGACAGGGCTCTACAATGAGCAGTTCTTC.